A selection of T cell receptor beta chains follows, all from one sample in a study of identical twins. TCRdb reprocessed the 5' RACE reads with MiXCR, giving one entry per CDR3 protein. The table has about 570,000 distinct CDR3 sequences, more than 9% seen once. The same data also went into a second study, on yellow fever vaccine responses in identical twins.

The sequencing input was PBMCs. The receptors derive from a woman younger than 30 in good health. Each CDR3 is given with its conserved first and last residue. A D gene is named only where the DNA matches it firmly. Clone size appears in some rows only: once, few, many, or a class for an expanded clone.

>TRBJ2-3|TRBD2|few|TRBV6-1
TGTGCCAGCAGAAAAGGACTAGCAAGCACAGATACGCAGTATTTT
CASRKGLASTDTQYF
>TRBJ2-1|TRBD2|-|TRBV3-1
TGTGCCAGCAGCCAAGATGCCGGGGAGGGATGGGTGGAGCAGTTCTTC
CASSQDAGEGWVEQFF
>TRBJ2-5|-|few|TRBV18
TGTGCCAGCTCACCACCAAAGGAGACCCAGTACTTC
CASSPPKETQYF
>TRBJ2-1|TRBD1|few|TRBV10-3
TGTGCCATCAGAGAAGTACAGGGGTCCTACAATGAGCAGTTCTTC
CAIREVQGSYNEQFF
>TRBJ2-7|-|few|TRBV7-6
TGTGCCAGCAGCTTTGGACGACCCGGCGAGCAGTACTTC
CASSFGRPGEQYF
>TRBJ2-7|TRBD2|-|TRBV7-2
TGTGCCAGCGGCTCGGGACTAGCGGGGGGGGCTGGCGAGCAGTACTTC
CASGSGLAGGAGEQYF
>TRBJ2-1|TRBD2|-|TRBV12-3/TRBV12-4
TGTGCCAGCAGTTCAACCGGGACTAGCGGGGTCTACAATGAGCAGTTCTTC
CASSSTGTSGVYNEQFF
>TRBJ2-7|TRBD2|-|TRBV28
TGTGCCAGCAGTAAGGGACTAGCGGGAGCAAGGGAGCAGTACTTC
CASSKGLAGAREQYF
>TRBJ1-4|-|few|TRBV20-1
TGCAGTGCTTTATTAGCAGGGGTTAATGAAAAACTGTTTTTT
CSALLAGVNEKLFF
>TRBJ2-3|-|-|TRBV11-3
TGTGCCAGCAGCTTAGGCATGGATACGCAGTATTTT
CASSLGMDTQYF
>TRBJ2-3|-|many|TRBV15
TGTGCCACCAGCAGAGCAGGGTACACAGATACGCAGTATTTT
CATSRAGYTDTQYF
>TRBJ2-7|-|-|TRBV20-1
TGCAGTGCTGGGGGGACAGAGTACGAGCAGTGCTTC
CSAGGTEYEQCF
>TRBJ1-1|TRBD1|few|TRBV12-3/TRBV12-4
TGTGCCAGCAGTAAGGACAGGGGCTACACTGAAGCTTTCTTT
CASSKDRGYTEAFF
>TRBJ2-1|-|-|TRBV11-1
TGTGCCAGCAGCTTAGCGGGGCGGGTAAATGAGCAGTTCTTC
CASSLAGRVNEQFF
>TRBJ1-4|-|-|TRBV5-6
TGTGCCAGCAGCTTGGCCAGCATTCAAAGGTTGTTTTTT
CASSLASIQRLFF
>TRBJ2-5|-|-|TRBV4-2
TGTGCCAGCAGCCAAACCCCTGGCCAAGAGACCCAGTACTTC
CASSQTPGQETQYF
>TRBJ2-1|-|many|TRBV10-2
TGCGCCAGCAGTGAGGTGGCTAGCGACTACAATGAGCAGTTCTTC
CASSEVASDYNEQFF
>TRBJ2-5|TRBD2|many|TRBV12-3/TRBV12-4
TGTGCCAGCAGCGTCGGGGGACTAGCGAAAGAGACCCAGTACTTC
CASSVGGLAKETQYF
>TRBJ2-5|TRBD2|many|TRBV4-2
TGTGCCAGCAGCCAGATAGCTAGCGGGGGGCAAGAGACCCAGTACTTC
CASSQIASGGQETQYF
>TRBJ2-3|-|-|TRBV7-8
TGTGCCAGCAGCTTATATTCCGGGACCTACACAGATACGCAGTATTTT
CASSLYSGTYTDTQYF
>TRBJ2-1|-|many|TRBV5-1
TGCGCCAGCAGCACCGACAGTTATGAGCAGTTCTTC
CASSTDSYEQFF
>TRBJ2-2|-|-|TRBV7-2
TGTGCCAGCAGCTTGGGTATTCCACAGAACACCGGGGAGCTGTTTTTT
CASSLGIPQNTGELFF
>TRBJ2-7|-|many|TRBV27
TGTGCCAGCAGTTTATTTGGTTCTTTAGGCAGCGAGGGCTACGAGCAGTACTTC
CASSLFGSLGSEGYEQYF
>TRBJ1-1|-|few|TRBV28
TGTGCCAGCAGTTTATTTCCCGGGAAAGCTTTCTTT
CASSLFPGKAFF
>TRBJ2-2|TRBD2|many|TRBV4-3
TGCGCCAGCAGCCAAGATCGCGGACTAGCGGCGAACACCGGGGAGCTGTTTTTT
CASSQDRGLAANTGELFF
>TRBJ2-7|-|-|TRBV15
TGTGCCACCAGCAGAAGCGGAAGGACCTACGAGCAGTACTTC
CATSRSGRTYEQYF
>TRBJ2-5|-|-|TRBV7-9
TGTGCCAGCAGCTTCGCCCGCGCCGGGGAGACCCAGTACTTC
CASSFARAGETQYF
>TRBJ1-5|-|many|TRBV12-3/TRBV12-4
TGTGCCAGCAGTTTAAAAGGGGGTTCGGGGCAGCCCCAGCATTTT
CASSLKGGSGQPQHF
>TRBJ2-7|-|many|TRBV7-9
TGTGCCAGCAGCCAGGTTGACAAGCCCTACGAGCAGTACTTC
CASSQVDKPYEQYF
>TRBJ2-7|TRBD2|-|TRBV7-3
TGTGCCAGCAGCTTAATGCTCCCGACCTTCGGACTAGCGGGAGATCTTTACGAGCAGTACTTC
CASSLMLPTFGLAGDLYEQYF
>TRBJ2-7|TRBD1|-|TRBV29-1
TGCAGCGTTGAAGATCCCTGGACAGGTCTGAGCTCCTACGAGCAGTACTTC
CSVEDPWTGLSSYEQYF
>TRBJ2-7|TRBD1|few|TRBV11-1
TGTGCCAGCAGCGATTTCGACTCGGTTGGGACAGGGTCCTACGAGCAGTACTTC
CASSDFDSVGTGSYEQYF
>TRBJ1-2|-|-|TRBV20-1
TGCAGTGCTAGAGACCTAAATTTGCCACCTTCCTATGGCTACACCTTC
CSARDLNLPPSYGYTF
>TRBJ1-1|-|many|TRBV10-2
TGCGCCAGCAGTGAAGGGGGGGGTAACACTGAAGCTTTCTTT
CASSEGGGNTEAFF
>TRBJ1-6|-|-|TRBV7-3
TGTGCCAGCAGCTTAAATGTGAGGTCACCCCTCCACTTT
CASSLNVRSPLHF
>TRBJ2-7|-|-|TRBV14
TGTGCCAGCAGCCATCTTGGGGCAGGGCCCTACGAGCAGTACTTC
CASSHLGAGPYEQYF
>TRBJ2-2|-|-|TRBV7-9
TGTGCCAGCAGCTTAGCGAACTCGAACACCGGGGAGCTGTTTTTT
CASSLANSNTGELFF
>TRBJ2-2|TRBD2|-|TRBV12-3/TRBV12-4
TGTGCCAGCAGTTTGGGTTCGGCGGGGAGGGCCGGGGAGCTGTTTTTT
CASSLGSAGRAGELFF
>TRBJ2-1|-|-|TRBV20-1
TGCAGTGCTCCCCCCCTGAGGTCCTACAATGAGCAGTTCTTC
CSAPPLRSYNEQFF
>TRBJ2-7|-|many|TRBV29-1
TGCAGCGTTGAAGAACGTACCCCGTTCTACGAGCAGTACTTC
CSVEERTPFYEQYF
>TRBJ2-7|TRBD1|few|TRBV29-1
TGCAGCGTTGTTGGATGGGGACAGGGGCCCTACGAGCAGTACTTC
CSVVGWGQGPYEQYF
>TRBJ2-7|-|-|TRBV29-1
TGCAGCGGGATAGGCAGGTCAACCTACGAGCAGTACTTC
CSGIGRSTYEQYF
>TRBJ1-5|TRBD1|many|TRBV12-3/TRBV12-4
TGTGCCAGCAGTAACGAAGATGACAGGGATCGCCAGCCCCAGCATTTT
CASSNEDDRDRQPQHF
>TRBJ2-7|-|-|TRBV9
TGTGCCAGCAGCGTAGGCCACGGGTCCTACGAGCAGTACTTC
CASSVGHGSYEQYF
>TRBJ2-1|TRBD2|many|TRBV4-3
TGCGCCAGCAGCCAAGGGCCTAGCGGGTACAATGAGCAGTTCTTC
CASSQGPSGYNEQFF
>TRBJ2-7|TRBD2|-|TRBV5-1
TGCGCCAGCAGCTTTTATCCAGCGGGAGGCGAGCAGTACTTC
CASSFYPAGGEQYF
>TRBJ2-5|-|few|TRBV20-1
TGCAGTGCTAGGGTAGCTGCAGAGACCCAGTACTTC
CSARVAAETQYF
>TRBJ2-7|TRBD2|-|TRBV30
TGTGCCTGGAGTGGGGGGACTAGCACGAGCTTC
CAWSGGTSTSF
>TRBJ2-1|-|-|TRBV13
TGTGCCAGCTCTTCGGGGGACATGGAGTACAATGAGCAGTTCTTC
CASSSGDMEYNEQFF
>TRBJ2-5|-|many|TRBV7-9
TGTGCCAGCAGCTTAGTGAGGGCCCAAGAGACCCAGTACTTC
CASSLVRAQETQYF
>TRBJ1-5|-|-|TRBV20-1
TGCAGTGCTGCACAGGGTACCGGCAATCAGCCCCAGCATTTT
CSAAQGTGNQPQHF
>TRBJ2-1|-|many|TRBV11-3
TGTGCCAGCAGCTTAACATCCAGGACAAGCGATGAGCAGTTCTTC
CASSLTSRTSDEQFF
>TRBJ2-7|TRBD1|many|TRBV3-1
TGTGCCAGCAGCCCGCCCGGGGTCAGGGGGATCTACGAGCAGTACTTC
CASSPPGVRGIYEQYF
>TRBJ1-5|-|many|TRBV3-1
TGTGCCAGCAGCCAGACGGATAGCAATCAGCCCCAGCATTTT
CASSQTDSNQPQHF